A single T cell receptor (beta chain) is shown here with its context. Trimming cost V 3 bases and J 6 bases; bases outside gene matches: 6. The CDR3 extends over 14 amino acids. Germline V gene sequence: CDR1 MNHEY, CDR2 SVGAGI. Random hexamers were used to reverse transcribe about 0.5 to 1 ug of RNA. A single record per CDR3 protein comes from TCRdb applying MiXCR to the immunoSEQ multiplex PCR reads. The table has roughly 120,000 distinct CDR3 sequences, roughly 93% seen once. The sample is drawn from a study of CD8 T cells in Susac syndrome. Sequenced: CD8+ T cells from PBMCs. This chain links TRBV6-5 with TRBJ2-3; 7 nucleotides match TRBD2. This clonotype originated in a human donor with multiple sclerosis. CDR3 nucleotides: TGTGCCAGCAGTTATTCGGCGGGAGCGGATACGCAGTATTTT. It specifies CASSYSAGADTQYF.